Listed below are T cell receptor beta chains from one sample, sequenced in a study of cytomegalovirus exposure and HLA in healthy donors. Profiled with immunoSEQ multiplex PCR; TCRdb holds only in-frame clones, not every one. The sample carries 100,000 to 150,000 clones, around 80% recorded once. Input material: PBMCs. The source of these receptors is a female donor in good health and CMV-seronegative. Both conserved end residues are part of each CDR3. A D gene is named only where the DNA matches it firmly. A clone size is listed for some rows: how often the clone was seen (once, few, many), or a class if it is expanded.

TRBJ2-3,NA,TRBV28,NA,CASNPPGADTQYF,TGTGCCAGCAACCCGCCAGGGGCAGATACGCAGTATTTT
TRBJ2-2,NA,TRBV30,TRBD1,CAWSGDRAPGTGELFF,TGTGCCTGGAGTGGTGACAGGGCGCCGGGCACCGGGGAGCTGTTTTTT
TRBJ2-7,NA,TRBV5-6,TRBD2,CASSSQQAGGRDEQYF,TGTGCCAGCAGCTCACAGCAGGCGGGAGGGCGCGACGAGCAGTACTTC
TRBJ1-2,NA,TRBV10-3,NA,CAISSPPGTRKEGYTF,TGTGCCATCAGTTCGCCCCCCGGGACACGGAAGGAGGGCTACACCTTC
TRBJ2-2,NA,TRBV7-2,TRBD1,CASSLQGAWDKNTGELFF,TGTGCCAGCAGTTTACAGGGGGCTTGGGATAAAAACACCGGGGAGCTGTTTTTT
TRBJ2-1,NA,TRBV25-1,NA,CASSDQATAYNEQFF,TGTGCCAGCAGTGATCAGGCGACAGCCTACAATGAGCAGTTCTTC
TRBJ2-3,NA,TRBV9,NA,CASSASPGDTQYF,TGTGCCAGCAGCGCCTCCCCCGGGGATACGCAGTATTTT
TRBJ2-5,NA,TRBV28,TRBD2,CASSLGLAGLQETQYF,TGTGCCAGCAGTTTAGGACTAGCGGGCCTTCAAGAGACCCAGTACTTC
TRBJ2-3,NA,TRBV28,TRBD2,CASRWDITSGRTDTQYF,TGTGCCAGCAGATGGGACATAACTAGCGGGAGAACAGATACGCAGTATTTT
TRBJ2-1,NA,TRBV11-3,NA,CASSLPRDNEQFF,TGTGCCAGCAGCTTACCCAGGGACAATGAGCAGTTCTTC
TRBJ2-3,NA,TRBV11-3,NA,CASSPGTDTQYF,TGTGCCAGCAGCCCCGGCACAGATACGCAGTATTTT
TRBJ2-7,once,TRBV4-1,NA,CASSQERGPEGDEQYF,TGCGCCAGCAGCCAAGAAAGGGGCCCCGAGGGGGACGAGCAGTACTTC
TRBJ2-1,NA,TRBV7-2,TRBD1,CASSPRDRVGEQFF,TGTGCCAGCAGCCCAAGGGACAGGGTAGGTGAGCAGTTCTTC
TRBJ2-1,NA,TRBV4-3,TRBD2,CASSQDGLAGGNEQFF,TGCGCCAGCAGCCAAGACGGACTAGCGGGAGGAAATGAGCAGTTCTTC
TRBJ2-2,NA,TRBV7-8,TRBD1,CASSHWTGPSTGELFF,TGTGCCAGCAGCCATTGGACAGGGCCAAGTACCGGGGAGCTGTTTTTT
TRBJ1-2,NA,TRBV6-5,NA,CASSYGTFGYGYTF,TGTGCCAGCAGTTATGGGACATTTGGCTATGGCTACACCTTC
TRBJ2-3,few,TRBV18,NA,CASSPPKEADTQYF,TGTGCCAGCTCACCACCTAAGGAGGCAGATACGCAGTATTTT
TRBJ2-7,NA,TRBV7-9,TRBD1,CASSLGDSSYEQYF,TGTGCCAGCAGCTTAGGGGACAGTTCCTACGAGCAGTACTTC
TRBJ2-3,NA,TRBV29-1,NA,CSVEVTESYTQYF,TGCAGCGTTGAGGTGACAGAGTCTTACACGCAGTATTTT
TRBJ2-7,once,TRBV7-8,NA,CASSLEEAYEQYF,TGTGCCAGCAGCTTAGAAGAGGCCTACGAGCAGTACTTC
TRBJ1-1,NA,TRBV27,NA,CASSGINTEAFF,TGTGCCAGCAGCGGGATTAACACTGAAGCTTTCTTT
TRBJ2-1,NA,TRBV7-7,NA,CASRWGFAIPGDEQFF,TGTGCCAGCCGGTGGGGCTTTGCGATCCCGGGCGATGAGCAGTTCTTC
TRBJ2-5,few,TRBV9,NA,CASSVAGGLTETQYF,TGTGCCAGCAGCGTAGCTGGAGGGCTGACAGAGACCCAGTACTTC
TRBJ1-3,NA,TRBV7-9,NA,CASSLGGNTIYF,TGTGCCAGCAGCCTGGGCGGAAACACCATATATTTT
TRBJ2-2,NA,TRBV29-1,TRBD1,CSVEDLPRDRANTGELFF,TGCAGCGTTGAAGATCTACCGCGGGACAGGGCAAACACCGGGGAGCTGTTTTTT
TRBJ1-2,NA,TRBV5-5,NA,CASSPGQNYGYTF,TGTGCCAGCAGCCCGGGACAAAACTATGGCTACACCTTC
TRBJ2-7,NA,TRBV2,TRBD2,CASSAYLAEYEQYF,TGTGCCAGCAGTGCTTACCTAGCGGAGTACGAGCAGTACTTC
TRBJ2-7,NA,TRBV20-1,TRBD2,CSGGGSYEQYF,TGCAGTGGGGGGGGGAGCTACGAGCAGTACTTC